This T cell receptor beta chain was retrieved from a study of OX40 agonist ivuxolimab in advanced cancers. About the research overall: Patients were dosed intravenously with ivuxolimab at 0.01 to 10 mg/kg every 2 weeks.

This clone turned up a few times. The target antigen is unknown. Whole-study findings and limits: Dosing at 0.1 to 3.0 mg/kg was accompanied by clonal expansion of CD4+ and CD8+ blood T cells by week 6.

Data came from immunoSEQ multiplex PCR; TCRdb stores just in-frame clones and leaves some out. The repertoire holds about 62,000 clones, approximately 86% seen once, with approximately 4.7% in the top ten. Germline assignment: CDR1 SEHNR and CDR2 FQNEAQ (reference sequence). The CDR3 has 13 residues. With 8 bases removed from V and 0 bases from J, the gap between germline ends came to 10 bases. V gene TRBV7-9 combines with J gene TRBJ1-2; D is unclear. This sample comprised CD4+ or CD8+ T cells sorted from blood, obtained in a trial of the OX40 agonist ivuxolimab. The receptor was derived from an adult with an advanced solid tumor such as melanoma, head and neck, liver or kidney cancer. CDR3: CASEDGSNYGYTF. In DNA form, the CDR3 reads TGTGCCAGCGAAGACGGTTCTAACTATGGCTACACCTTC.